A selection of T cell receptor beta chains follows, all from one sample in a study of blood T cell repertoires in COVID-19. The assay was immunoSEQ multiplex PCR, and TCRdb's table has in-frame clones only and misses some. Among hundreds of thousands of clones listed, 75% to 85% were seen once. The sample taken for sequencing was peripheral blood. Receptors originate from a woman aged 45-60 years with acute or convalescent COVID-19. CDR3s include the opening cysteine and the closing phenylalanine or tryptophan. A D gene is named only where the DNA matches it firmly. Some rows have no size entry. The others give once, few or many, or a class for an expanded clone.

abundance	j_gene	d_gene	v_gene	CDR3aa	CDR3nt
.	TRBJ2-3	.	TRBV2	CASLFRGGTDTQYF	TGTGCCAGCTTATTCAGGGGGGGCACAGATACGCAGTATTTT
.	TRBJ2-5	.	TRBV10-3	CAIMGSTQETQYF	TGTGCCATCATGGGGAGCACCCAAGAGACCCAGTACTTC
many	TRBJ2-1	.	TRBV27	CASSSPPTRGDEQFF	TGTGCCAGCAGTTCCCCCCCTACAAGGGGTGATGAGCAGTTCTTC
.	TRBJ1-4	TRBD1	TRBV5-1	CASSPRQGRDEKLFF	TGCGCCAGCAGCCCTCGACAGGGGAGGGATGAAAAACTGTTTTTT
few	TRBJ2-5	TRBD2	TRBV19	CASSIGLAAQETQYF	TGTGCCAGTAGTATCGGACTAGCCGCACAAGAGACCCAGTACTTC
.	TRBJ1-3	.	TRBV3-1/TRBV3-2	CASSQASGGNTIYF	TGTGCCAGCAGCCAGGCCAGCGGGGGAAACACCATATATTTT
.	TRBJ2-1	.	TRBV7-9	CASSLSRGEQFF	TGTGCCAGCAGCCTAAGCCGCGGGGAGCAGTTCTTC
.	TRBJ2-5	.	TRBV18	CASSPPNLQETQYF	TGTGCCAGCTCACCACCGAACTTGCAAGAGACCCAGTACTTC
.	TRBJ2-3	.	TRBV21-1	CASSPVGLAGDCTDTQYF	TGTGCCAGCAGCCCCGTGGGACTAGCGGGAGATTGCACAGATACGCAGTATTTT
.	TRBJ2-6	TRBD1	TRBV25-1	CASSLRDRGSGANVLTF	TGTGCCAGCAGTCTCCGGGACAGGGGTTCTGGGGCCAACGTCCTGACTTTC